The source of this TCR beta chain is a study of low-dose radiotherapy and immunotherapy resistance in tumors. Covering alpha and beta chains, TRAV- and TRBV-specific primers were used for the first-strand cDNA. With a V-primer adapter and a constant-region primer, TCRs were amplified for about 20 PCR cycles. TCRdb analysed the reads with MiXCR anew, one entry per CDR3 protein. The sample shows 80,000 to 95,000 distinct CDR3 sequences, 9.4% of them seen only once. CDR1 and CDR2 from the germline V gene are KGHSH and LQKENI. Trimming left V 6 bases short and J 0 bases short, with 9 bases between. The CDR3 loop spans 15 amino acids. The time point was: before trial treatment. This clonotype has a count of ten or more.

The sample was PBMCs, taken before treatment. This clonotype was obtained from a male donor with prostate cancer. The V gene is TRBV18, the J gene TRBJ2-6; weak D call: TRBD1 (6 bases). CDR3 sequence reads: CASSPDSSGANVLTF. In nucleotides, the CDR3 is TGTGCCAGCTCCCCGGACAGCTCTGGGGCCAACGTCCTGACTTTC.